Shown below are 20 T cell receptor beta chains from a single sample sequenced in a study of blood T cell repertoires in COVID-19. Only in-frame clones appear in the TCRdb table, and some are missing; sequencing was by immunoSEQ multiplex PCR. The sample holds a few hundred thousand clones, 70% to 85% seen once. The sequenced sample was PBMCs or T cells enriched from blood (not recorded which). These TCRs come from a woman aged 55-69 years who had recovered from COVID-19.

The gene calls are TRBV19 and TRBJ1-1; possible D gene TRBD1, 6 bases. Per germline, CDR1 LNHDA and CDR2 SQIVND (reference sequence). The CDR3 sequence is 14 residues long. The germline V and J ends were trimmed by 5 bases and 7 bases, with 17 bases remaining between them. The DNA of the CDR3 is TGTGCCAGTAGTCCAACAGGGCTCGTTGGTGAAGCTTTCTTT. This gives the protein CASSPTGLVGEAFF.

The V call is TRBV19, the J call TRBJ1-6; D possibly corresponds to TRBD1 (6 bases). The CDR3 contains 16 residues. Per germline, CDR1 LNHDA and CDR2 SQIVND (reference sequence). Trimming shortened V by 7 bases and J by 5 bases, and 18 bases separated the two germline ends. This CDR3 reads CASTRGQGLHNSPLHF. The CDR3 DNA reads TGTGCCAGTACCCGGGGCCAGGGGCTGCATAATTCACCCCTCCACTTT.

The CDR3 DNA is TGTGCCAGCTCACCAGAGGGGGCCGATTCACCCCTCCACTTT. Amino acids: CASSPEGADSPLHF. The V and J genes are TRBV18 and TRBJ1-6; TRBD1 aligns across 7 bases. V was clipped by 2 bases and J by 8 bases; unmatched bases: 3. CDR3 size: 14 residues. The germline CDR1 and CDR2 sequences are KGHSH and LQKENI.

This chain connects TRBV5-1 to TRBJ1-6; 9 bases are shared with TRBD1. The ends lost 0 bases at V and 7 bases at J; junction bases unmatched: 8. This CDR3 is 17 amino acids long. Per germline, CDR1 SGHRS and CDR2 YFSETQ. Here the CDR3 DNA reads TGCGCCAGCAGCTTGGACGGGACAGGGATGGGGAATTCACCCCTCCACTTT. Translating gives CASSLDGTGMGNSPLHF.

The CDR3 reads CASSWRSGTGLDEQYF. The CDR3 bases are TGTGCCAGCAGCTGGCGGTCCGGGACAGGGCTCGACGAGCAGTACTTC. The V gene is TRBV7-9, the J gene TRBJ2-7, with 9 bases matching TRBD1. There are 16 residues in the CDR3. Germline V gene data show CDR1 as SEHNR and CDR2 as FQNEAQ (reference sequence). Trimming took 4 bases from V and 5 from J; bases not matched to a gene: 12.

This rearrangement joins TRBV19 to TRBJ1-6, with D tentatively TRBD1 (6 bases). V gave up 4 bases and J gave up 10 bases, with 8 bases separating them. The germline CDR1 and CDR2 sequences are LNHDA and SQIVND (reference sequence). The CDR3 extends over 12 amino acids. CDR3 sequence (DNA): TGTGCCAGTAGTACCGGACAGTCACCCCTCCACTTT. It yields the protein CASSTGQSPLHF. Together with reference TRBV19 and TRBJ1-6, the CDR3 gives the full variable domain: DGGITQSPKYLFRKEGQNVTLSCEQNLNHDAMYWYRQDPGQGLRLIYYSQIVNDFQKGDIAEGYSVSREKKESFPLTVTSAQKNPTAFYLCASSTGQSPLHFGNGTRLTVT.

The chain recombines TRBV3-1 (or the pseudogene TRBV3-2) with TRBJ2-7; D possibly corresponds to TRBD2 (5 bases). V was clipped by 4 bases and J by 0 bases, with 16 bases between them. The CDR3 runs 16 residues. Germline V gene data show CDR1 as LGHDT and CDR2 as YNNKEL (reference sequence). CDR3 protein: CASSRSSGRSSYEQYF. DNA for the CDR3: TGTGCCAGCAGCCGAAGCTCTGGGAGAAGCTCCTACGAGCAGTACTTC.

The CDR3 loop is CSAGARGEGNYGYTF. The DNA of the CDR3 is TGCAGCGCGGGGGCCAGGGGCGAGGGTAACTATGGCTACACCTTC. The chain couples TRBV29-1 to TRBJ1-2; the D gene is possibly TRBD1 (6 bases). V lost 7 bases, J lost 1 base, and 19 bases lay in between. Germline V CDR1 and CDR2: SQVTM, ANQGSEA. CDR3 length: 15 amino acids.

This chain connects TRBV7-3 to TRBJ2-3, with 12 bases fitting TRBD2. Germline lookup yields CDR1 SGHTA and CDR2 FQGTGA. The J segment lost 4 bases and the V segment lost 2 bases, leaving 4 bases of the junction unmatched. The CDR3 has 16 amino acids. DNA for the CDR3: TGTGCCAGCAGCTTACTAGCGGGGGGGCCCCCAGATACGCAGTATTTT. This gives the protein CASSLLAGGPPDTQYF.

The gene calls are TRBV11-3 and TRBJ2-3; 7 bases match TRBD1. This CDR3 has 17 residues. Germline values: CDR1 SGHNT, CDR2 YENEEA. V was pared by 5 bases and J by 2 bases, with 13 bases of the junction left unmatched. The CDR3 DNA is TGTGCCAGCAGCCCAGGGACAGCGGTCCTGGACACAGATACGCAGTATTTT. Translating gives CASSPGTAVLDTDTQYF.

The chain joins TRBV7-2 to TRBJ1-2; D is ambiguous. From germline, CDR1 is SGHTA and CDR2 FQGNSA. V lost 5 bases, J lost 4 bases, and 8 bases lay in between. The length of the CDR3 is 12 residues. Here the CDR3 DNA reads TGTGCCAGCAGCCCAGACATCTATGGCTACACCTTC. As protein: CASSPDIYGYTF.

This sequence joins TRBV6-2 or TRBV6-3 and TRBJ2-1; 9 bases are shared with TRBD1. CDR1 is MNHEY and CDR2 is SVGEGT in the germline V gene. The CDR3 covers 13 residues. The V segment lost 2 bases and the J segment 14 bases; nucleotides outside the gene matches: 7. DNA of the CDR3: TGTGCCAGCAGTTACGAGGGACAGGGCGAAAAGTTCTTC. Its translation: CASSYEGQGEKFF.

The chain joins TRBV5-1 to TRBJ2-3, with D hard to call. Trimming pared 4 bases from V and 2 bases from J, leaving 8 bases between. Per the germline V gene, CDR1 is SGHRS and CDR2 is YFSETQ. The CDR3 covers 13 residues. The CDR3 reads CASSRYPTDTQYF. Written as DNA, the CDR3 is TGCGCCAGCAGCCGCTACCCCACAGATACGCAGTATTTT.

A few counts support this clone. The rearrangement links TRBV19 to TRBJ2-1; maybe TRBD2 (6 bases). The CDR3 is 16 amino acids. Germline CDR1 reads LNHDA; CDR2 reads SQIVND (reference sequence). Trimming cost V 5 bases and J 2 bases, with 16 bases left between them. In nucleotides, the CDR3 is TGTGCCAGTAGTGCCCGCGGGATTTCCCCCTACAATGAGCAGTTCTTC. This translates into CASSARGISPYNEQFF.

V and J are TRBV2 and TRBJ1-3, with no clear D. The CDR3 consists of 16 residues. In germline, CDR1 is SNHLY, CDR2 FYNNEI. V gave up 7 bases and J gave up 0 bases, with 16 bases separating them. In DNA, the CDR3 is TGTGCCAGCACTTTATCGACTGACTACTCTGGAAACACCATATATTTT. Protein sequence: CASTLSTDYSGNTIYF.

The rearrangement links TRBV29-1 to TRBJ1-2; the D gene is possibly TRBD1 (6 bases). Germline V gene lookup returns CDR1 SQVTM and CDR2 ANQGSEA. Trimming removed 5 bases at V and 6 bases at J, with 10 bases between. The CDR3 runs to 11 residues. DNA for the CDR3: TGCAGCGTTAGGGACACCCATGGCTACACCTTC. Translated, it gives CSVRDTHGYTF.

There are a few counts of this clone. The chain has TRBV29-1 and TRBJ1-3; 7 bases are shared with TRBD1. Germline CDR1 reads SQVTM; CDR2 reads ANQGSEA. The CDR3 has 12 residues. V lost 6 bases to trimming and J lost 6 bases; unmatched junction nucleotides: 5. The CDR3 spells CSVETGSNTIYF. CDR3 sequence (DNA): TGCAGCGTCGAGACAGGGTCAAACACCATATATTTT.

A few counts support this clone. The rearrangement links TRBV2 to TRBJ1-2; 7 positions match TRBD1. Germline V gene lookup returns CDR1 SNHLY and CDR2 FYNNEI. There are 14 residues in the CDR3. Trimming cost V 6 bases and J 2 bases; bases outside gene matches: 6. The CDR3 here is CASSPGQMNYGYTF. The DNA for the CDR3 is TGTGCCAGCAGCCCGGGACAGATGAACTATGGCTACACCTTC.

The chain recombines TRBV19 with TRBJ1-2, with D perhaps TRBD1 (6 bases). V dropped 7 bases and J dropped 5 bases, with 17 bases sitting between them. The CDR3 contains 14 residues. CDR1 is LNHDA, CDR2 SQIVND, per germline (reference sequence). The CDR3 nucleotides read TGTGCCAGTATGAGGCCAGGGGTTGTTTATGGCTACACCTTC. This gives the protein CASMRPGVVYGYTF.

The gene calls are TRBV21-1 and TRBJ1-4; the D call in the table, TRBD1, was not verified against the DNA. TRBV21-1 is annotated as a pseudogene. The CDR3 extends over 19 amino acids. CDR3 protein: CASNSIGQGALIVEEKLFF. The CDR3 DNA reads TGTGCCAGCAACTCAATAGGACAGGGGGCTTTAATTGTGGAAGAAAAACTGTTTTTT.